The 9 T cell receptor beta chains listed next were all sequenced from one sample in a study of blood T cell repertoires in COVID-19. TCRdb keeps only in-frame clones here, not all; method: immunoSEQ multiplex PCR. This sample yields 200,000 or so clones, of which 89% are seen a single time; 5.5% to 8% belongs to the top ten. Input material: peripheral blood. All receptors come from a man aged 55 to 70 who had recovered from COVID-19.

This clone was counted between two and nine times. The rearrangement links TRBV15 to TRBJ2-7; 9 bases agree with TRBD1. V trimming: 3 bases; J trimming: 2 bases; junction bases outside the gene matches: 5. The CDR3 is 15 amino acids. Germline CDR1 and CDR2: LNHNV and YYDKDF (reference sequence). The CDR3 loop reads CATSSGQGPTYEQYF. DNA of the CDR3: TGTGCCACCAGCAGCGGACAGGGGCCTACCTACGAGCAGTACTTC.

J is TRBJ1-6 and V is TRBV18; D call uncertain. CDR1 is KGHSH and CDR2 is LQKENI in the germline V gene. CDR3 size: 17 residues. Trimming shortened V by 4 bases and J by 5 bases, and 18 bases separated the two germline ends. The CDR3 DNA reads TGTGCCAGCTCACTCTTTATTGTTGGGAGTAATAATTCACCCCTCCACTTT. Translating it yields CASSLFIVGSNNSPLHF.

This sequence joins TRBV7-2 and TRBJ1-4, with a tentative D call TRBD1 (6 bases). The V end was cut by 6 bases, the J end by 13 bases, with 18 bases between. This CDR3 region has 13 residues. CDR1 SGHTA and CDR2 FQGNSA come from the germline V gene. This CDR3 reads CASSFHMGGALFF. CDR3 in DNA: TGTGCCAGCAGTTTTCACATGGGGGGGGCACTGTTTTTT.

Regarding this clone: One base away lies a much larger clone, so this may be a sequencing read error. Other nucleotide sequences from this sample produce the same CDR3. The chain carries TRBV5-1 and TRBJ2-3; a weak D match, TRBD2 (6 bases). Trimming removed 0 bases at V and 1 base at J, with 6 bases between. Germline V gene sequence: CDR1 SGHRS, CDR2 YFSETQ. The CDR3 totals 14 residues. This CDR3 reads CASSLGEGTDTQYF. CDR3 DNA sequence: TGCGCCAGCAGCTTGGGGGAGGGCACAGATACGCAGTATTTT.

The rearrangement uses TRBV6-4 and TRBJ2-2, with TRBD1 matching 7 bases. This CDR3 region has 14 residues. Germline CDR1 is MRHNA and CDR2 is SNTAGT. Trimming at V came to 2 bases and at J to 3 bases, leaving 0 bases not matched to a gene. CDR3 DNA: TGTGCCAGCAGTGACGGGACAGACACCGGGGAGCTGTTTTTT. Translating gives CASSDGTDTGELFF.

The chain couples TRBV3-1 (or the pseudogene TRBV3-2) to TRBJ2-5; possible D gene TRBD1, 5 bases. Per germline, CDR1 LGHDT and CDR2 YNNKEL (reference sequence). This CDR3 is built from 13 residues. Trimming stripped 3 bases from V and 4 bases from J, with 9 bases between. The CDR3 bases are TGTGCCAGCAGCCAGCCAGGGCGAGAGACCCAGTACTTC. Its translation is CASSQPGRETQYF.

This clone has a count of ten or more. The V and J genes are TRBV19 and TRBJ1-5; D may be TRBD1 (5 bases). The ends were cut back, 1 base at V and 4 bases at J, with 14 bases in the middle. This CDR3 contains 16 residues. CDR1 is LNHDA, CDR2 SQIVND, per germline (reference sequence). CDR3 DNA: TGTGCCAGTAGTATAGCGACGAATGGGGCTAATCAGCCCCAGCATTTT. The encoded protein is CASSIATNGANQPQHF.

V gene TRBV30 combines with J gene TRBJ2-1; 8 bases agree with TRBD2. The J segment lost 7 bases and the V segment lost 5 bases, leaving 19 bases of the junction unmatched. This CDR3 region has 17 residues. Germline-derived CDR1 and CDR2 are GTSNPN and SVGIG (reference sequence). CDR3 amino acids: CAWEGVSGRGIQNEQFF. The CDR3 region has the DNA TGTGCCTGGGAAGGGGTCAGCGGGAGAGGGATACAGAATGAGCAGTTCTTC.

The gene calls are TRBV19 and TRBJ1-3; D call uncertain. Per germline, CDR1 LNHDA and CDR2 SQIVND (reference sequence). Trimming shortened V by 5 bases and J by 0 bases, and 14 bases separated the two germline ends. The CDR3 totals 16 residues. CDR3 in amino acids: CASSSGWRTSGNTIYF. In nucleotides, the CDR3 is TGTGCCAGTAGTTCGGGGTGGAGGACCTCTGGAAACACCATATATTTT.